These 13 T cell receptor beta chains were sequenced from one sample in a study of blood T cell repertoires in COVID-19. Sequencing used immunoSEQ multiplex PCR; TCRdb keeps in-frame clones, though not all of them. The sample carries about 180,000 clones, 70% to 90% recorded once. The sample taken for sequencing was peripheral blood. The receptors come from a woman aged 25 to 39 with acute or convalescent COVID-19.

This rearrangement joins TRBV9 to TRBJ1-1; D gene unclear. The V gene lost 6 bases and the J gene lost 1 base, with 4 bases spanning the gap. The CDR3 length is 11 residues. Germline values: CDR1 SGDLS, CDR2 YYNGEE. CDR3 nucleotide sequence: TGTGCCAGCACTCCGAACACTGAAGCTTTCTTT. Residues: CASTPNTEAFF.

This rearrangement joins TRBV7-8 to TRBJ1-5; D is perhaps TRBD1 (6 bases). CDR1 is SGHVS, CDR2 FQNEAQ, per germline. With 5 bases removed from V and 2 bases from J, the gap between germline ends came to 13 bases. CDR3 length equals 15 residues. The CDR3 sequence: CASSAITGRNQPQHF. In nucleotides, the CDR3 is TGTGCCAGCAGCGCCATCACAGGGCGCAATCAGCCCCAGCATTTT.

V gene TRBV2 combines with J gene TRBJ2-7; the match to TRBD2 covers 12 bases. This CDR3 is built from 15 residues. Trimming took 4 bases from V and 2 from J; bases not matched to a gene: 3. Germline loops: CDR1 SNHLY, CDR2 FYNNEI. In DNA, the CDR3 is TGTGCCAGCAGTGGGGGACTAGCGGGTCCCTACGAGCAGTACTTC. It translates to CASSGGLAGPYEQYF.

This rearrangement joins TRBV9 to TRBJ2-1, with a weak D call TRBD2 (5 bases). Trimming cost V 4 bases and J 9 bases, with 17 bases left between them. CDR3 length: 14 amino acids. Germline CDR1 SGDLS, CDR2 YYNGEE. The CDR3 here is CASSLGFMAGEQFF. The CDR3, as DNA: TGTGCCAGCAGCCTCGGGTTCATGGCGGGTGAGCAGTTCTTC. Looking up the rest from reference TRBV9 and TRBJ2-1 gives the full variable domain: DSGVTQTPKHLITATGQRVTLRCSPRSGDLSVYWYQQSLDQGLQFLIQYYNGEERAKGNILERFSAQQFPDLHSELNLSSLELGDSALYFCASSLGFMAGEQFFGPGTRLTVL.

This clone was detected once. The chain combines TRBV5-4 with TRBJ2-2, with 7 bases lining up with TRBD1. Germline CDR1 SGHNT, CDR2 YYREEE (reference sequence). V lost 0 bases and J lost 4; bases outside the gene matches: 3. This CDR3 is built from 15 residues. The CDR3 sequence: CASSLGGQPTGELFF. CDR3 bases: TGTGCCAGCAGCTTGGGGGGACAGCCCACCGGGGAGCTGTTTTTT. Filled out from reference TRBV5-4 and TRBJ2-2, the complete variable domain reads ETGVTQSPTHLIKTRGQQVTLRCSSQSGHNTVSWYQQALGQGPQFIFQYYREEENGRGNFPPRFSGLQFPNYSSELNVNALELDDSALYLCASSLGGQPTGELFFGEGSRLTVL.

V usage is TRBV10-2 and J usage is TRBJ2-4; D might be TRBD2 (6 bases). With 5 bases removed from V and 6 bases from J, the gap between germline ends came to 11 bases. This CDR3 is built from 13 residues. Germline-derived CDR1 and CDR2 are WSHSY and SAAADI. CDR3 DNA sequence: TGCGCCAGCAGTAAGGGACTTTTAAACATTCAGTACTTC. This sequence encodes CASSKGLLNIQYF.

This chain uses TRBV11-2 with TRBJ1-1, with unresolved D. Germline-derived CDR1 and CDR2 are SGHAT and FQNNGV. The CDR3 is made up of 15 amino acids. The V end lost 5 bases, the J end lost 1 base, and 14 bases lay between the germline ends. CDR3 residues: CASSPPERANTEAFF. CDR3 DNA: TGTGCCAGCAGCCCTCCGGAGAGAGCGAACACTGAAGCTTTCTTT.

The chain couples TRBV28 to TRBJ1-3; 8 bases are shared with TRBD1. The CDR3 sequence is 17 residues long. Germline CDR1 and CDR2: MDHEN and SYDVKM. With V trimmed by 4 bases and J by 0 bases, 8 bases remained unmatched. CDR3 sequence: CASSSLRTGSSGNTIYF. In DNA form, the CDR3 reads TGTGCCAGCAGTTCCCTTCGGACAGGGAGCTCTGGAAACACCATATATTTT.

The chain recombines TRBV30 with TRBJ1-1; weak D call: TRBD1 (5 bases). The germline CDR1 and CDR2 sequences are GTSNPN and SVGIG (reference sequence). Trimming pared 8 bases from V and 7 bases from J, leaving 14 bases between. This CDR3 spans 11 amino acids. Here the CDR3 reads CARRGYGEAFF. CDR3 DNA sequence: TGTGCCCGGCGGGGGTACGGTGAAGCTTTCTTT. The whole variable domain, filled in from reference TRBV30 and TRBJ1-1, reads SQTIHQWPATLVQPVGSPLSLECTVEGTSNPNLYWYRQAAGRGLQLLFYSVGIGQISSEVPQNLSASRPQDRQFILSSKKLLLSDSGFYLCARRGYGEAFFGQGTRLTVV.

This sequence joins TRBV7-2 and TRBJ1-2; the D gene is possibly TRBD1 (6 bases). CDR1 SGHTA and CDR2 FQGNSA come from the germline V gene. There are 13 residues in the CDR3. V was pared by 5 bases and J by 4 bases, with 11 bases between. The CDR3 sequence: CASSAGVGYGYTF. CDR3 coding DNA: TGTGCCAGCAGCGCAGGGGTCGGCTATGGCTACACCTTC.

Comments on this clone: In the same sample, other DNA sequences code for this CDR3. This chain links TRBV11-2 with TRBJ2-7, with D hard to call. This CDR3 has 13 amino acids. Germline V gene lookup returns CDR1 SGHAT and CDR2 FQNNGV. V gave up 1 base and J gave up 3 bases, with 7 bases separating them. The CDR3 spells CASSLGQNYEQYF. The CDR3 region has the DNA TGTGCCAGCAGCTTAGGCCAGAACTACGAGCAGTACTTC.

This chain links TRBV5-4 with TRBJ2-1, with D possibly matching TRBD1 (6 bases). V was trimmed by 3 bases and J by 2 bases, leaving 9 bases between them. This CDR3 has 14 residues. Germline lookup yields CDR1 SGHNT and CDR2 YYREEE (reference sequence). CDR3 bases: TGTGCCAGCAGCTCCGGGACAACCTACAATGAGCAGTTCTTC. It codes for CASSSGTTYNEQFF.

CDR3 DNA sequence: TGTGCCAGCAGCAATCACGGGACTGTGAACACCGGGGAGCTGTTTTTT. The encoded protein is CASSNHGTVNTGELFF. V is TRBV6-6 and J is TRBJ2-2; a possible D gene is TRBD2 (6 bases). Germline assignment: CDR1 MNHNY and CDR2 SVGAGI (reference sequence). This CDR3 has 16 residues. The V and J ends lost 6 bases and 1 base respectively, with 15 bases between them.